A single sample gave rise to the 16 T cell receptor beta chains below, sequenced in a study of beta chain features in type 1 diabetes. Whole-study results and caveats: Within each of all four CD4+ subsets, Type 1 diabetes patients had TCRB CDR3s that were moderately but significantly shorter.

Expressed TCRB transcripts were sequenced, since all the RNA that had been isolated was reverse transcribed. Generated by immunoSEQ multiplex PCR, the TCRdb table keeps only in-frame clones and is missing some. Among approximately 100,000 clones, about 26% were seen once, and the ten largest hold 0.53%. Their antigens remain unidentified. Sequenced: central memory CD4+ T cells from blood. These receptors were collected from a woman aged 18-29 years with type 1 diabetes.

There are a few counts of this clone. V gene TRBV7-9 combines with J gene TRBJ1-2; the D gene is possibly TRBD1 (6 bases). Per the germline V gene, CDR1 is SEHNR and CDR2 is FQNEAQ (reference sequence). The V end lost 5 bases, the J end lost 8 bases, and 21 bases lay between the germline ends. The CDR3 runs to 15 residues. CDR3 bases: TGTGCCAGCAGCCGCGGACAGTCTCCCCATATCGGCTACACCTTC. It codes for CASSRGQSPHIGYTF.

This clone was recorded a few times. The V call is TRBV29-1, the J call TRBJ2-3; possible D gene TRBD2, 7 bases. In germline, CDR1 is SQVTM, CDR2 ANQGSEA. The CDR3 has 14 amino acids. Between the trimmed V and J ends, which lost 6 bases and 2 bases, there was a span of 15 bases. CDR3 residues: CSVSEGGFTDTQYF. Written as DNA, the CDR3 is TGCAGCGTGTCCGAGGGGGGGTTCACAGATACGCAGTATTTT.

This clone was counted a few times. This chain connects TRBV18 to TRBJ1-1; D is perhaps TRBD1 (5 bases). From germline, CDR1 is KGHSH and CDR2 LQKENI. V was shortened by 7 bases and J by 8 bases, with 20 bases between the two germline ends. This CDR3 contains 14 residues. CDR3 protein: CASFTGLNGAEAFF. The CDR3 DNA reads TGTGCCAGCTTCACCGGATTGAATGGGGCAGAAGCTTTCTTT.

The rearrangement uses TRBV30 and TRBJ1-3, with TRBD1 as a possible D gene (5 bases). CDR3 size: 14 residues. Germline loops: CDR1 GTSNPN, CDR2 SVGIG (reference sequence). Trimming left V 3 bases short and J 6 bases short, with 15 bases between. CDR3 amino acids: CAWSTGSDSNTIYF. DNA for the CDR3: TGTGCCTGGAGCACAGGCTCCGACTCAAACACCATATATTTT.

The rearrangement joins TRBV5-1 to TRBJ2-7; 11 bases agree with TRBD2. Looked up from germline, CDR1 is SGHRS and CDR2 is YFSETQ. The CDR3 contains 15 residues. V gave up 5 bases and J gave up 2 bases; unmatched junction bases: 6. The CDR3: CASRLAGGLPYEQYF. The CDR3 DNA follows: TGCGCCAGCAGGCTAGCGGGAGGCCTACCCTACGAGCAGTACTTC. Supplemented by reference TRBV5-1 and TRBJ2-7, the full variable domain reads KAGVTQTPRYLIKTRGQQVTLSCSPISGHRSVSWYQQTPGQGLQFLFEYFSETQRNKGNFPGRFSGRQFSNSRSEMNVSTLELGDSALYLCASRLAGGLPYEQYFGPGTRLTVT.

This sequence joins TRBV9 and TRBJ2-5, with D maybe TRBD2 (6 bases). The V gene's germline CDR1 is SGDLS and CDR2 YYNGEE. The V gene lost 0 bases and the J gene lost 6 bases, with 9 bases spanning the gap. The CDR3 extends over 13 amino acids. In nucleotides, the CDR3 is TGTGCCAGCAGCGTAGACGGGAGCCAGACCCAGTACTTC. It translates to CASSVDGSQTQYF. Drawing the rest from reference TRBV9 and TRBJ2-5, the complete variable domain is DSGVTQTPKHLITATGQRVTLRCSPRSGDLSVYWYQQSLDQGLQFLIQYYNGEERAKGNILERFSAQQFPDLHSELNLSSLELGDSALYFCASSVDGSQTQYFGPGTRLLVL.

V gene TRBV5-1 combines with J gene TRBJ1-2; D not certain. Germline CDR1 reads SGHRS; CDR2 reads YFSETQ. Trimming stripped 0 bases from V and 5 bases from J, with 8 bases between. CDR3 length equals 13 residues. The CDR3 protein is CASSLGETYGYTF. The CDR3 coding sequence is TGCGCCAGCAGCTTGGGGGAGACATATGGCTACACCTTC.

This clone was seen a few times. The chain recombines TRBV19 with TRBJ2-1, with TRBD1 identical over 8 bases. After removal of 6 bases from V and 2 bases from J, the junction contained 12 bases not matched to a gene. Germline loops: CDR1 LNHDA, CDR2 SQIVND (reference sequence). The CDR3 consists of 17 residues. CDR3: CASSSPRTGGPYNEQFF. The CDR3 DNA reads TGTGCCAGTAGCTCCCCAAGAACAGGGGGGCCCTACAATGAGCAGTTCTTC.

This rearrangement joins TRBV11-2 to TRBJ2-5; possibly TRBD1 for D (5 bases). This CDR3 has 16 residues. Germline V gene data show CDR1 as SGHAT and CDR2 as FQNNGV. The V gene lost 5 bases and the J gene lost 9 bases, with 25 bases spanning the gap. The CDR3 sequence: CASSPIRGALGLAQYF. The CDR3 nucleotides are TGTGCCAGCAGCCCAATAAGGGGCGCCCTAGGGTTGGCCCAGTACTTC.

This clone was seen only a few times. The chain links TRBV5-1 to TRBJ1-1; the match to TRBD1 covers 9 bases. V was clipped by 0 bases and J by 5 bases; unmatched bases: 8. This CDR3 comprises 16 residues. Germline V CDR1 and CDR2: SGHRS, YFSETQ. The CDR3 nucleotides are TGCGCCAGCAGCTTGGGGGGGACAGGGAGCGGAACTGAAGCTTTCTTT. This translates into CASSLGGTGSGTEAFF.

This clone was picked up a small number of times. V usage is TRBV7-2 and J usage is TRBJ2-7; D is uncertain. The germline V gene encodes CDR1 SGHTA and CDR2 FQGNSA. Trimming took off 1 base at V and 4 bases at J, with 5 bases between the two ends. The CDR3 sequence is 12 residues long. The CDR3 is CASSLVEYEQYF. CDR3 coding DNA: TGTGCCAGCAGCTTAGTAGAATACGAGCAGTACTTC.

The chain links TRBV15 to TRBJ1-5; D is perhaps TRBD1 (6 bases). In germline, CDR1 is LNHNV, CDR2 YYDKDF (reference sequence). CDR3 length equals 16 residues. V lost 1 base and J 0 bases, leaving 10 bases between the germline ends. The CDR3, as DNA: TGTGCCACCAGCAGAGCCGGGACACTTAGCAATCAGCCCCAGCATTTT. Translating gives CATSRAGTLSNQPQHF.

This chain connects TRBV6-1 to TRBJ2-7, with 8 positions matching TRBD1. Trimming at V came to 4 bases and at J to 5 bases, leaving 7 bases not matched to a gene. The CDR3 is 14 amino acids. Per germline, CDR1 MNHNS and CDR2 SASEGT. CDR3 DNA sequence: TGTGCCAGCAGTGGGCAGGGGGCGACCAACGAGCAGTACTTC. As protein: CASSGQGATNEQYF.

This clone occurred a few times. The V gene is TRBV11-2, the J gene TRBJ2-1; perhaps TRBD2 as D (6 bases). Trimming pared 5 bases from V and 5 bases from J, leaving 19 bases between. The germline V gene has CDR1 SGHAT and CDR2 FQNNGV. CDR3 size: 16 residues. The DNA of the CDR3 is TGTGCCAGCAGCCCTAGACTAGTCGGACTGAACAATGAGCAGTTCTTC. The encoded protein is CASSPRLVGLNNEQFF.

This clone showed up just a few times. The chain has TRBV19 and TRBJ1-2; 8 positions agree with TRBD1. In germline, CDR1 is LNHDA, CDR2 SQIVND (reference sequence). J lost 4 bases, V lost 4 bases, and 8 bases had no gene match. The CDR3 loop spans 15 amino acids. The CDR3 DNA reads TGTGCCAGTAGTACACGGACAGGGAATCTCTATGGCTACACCTTC. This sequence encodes CASSTRTGNLYGYTF.

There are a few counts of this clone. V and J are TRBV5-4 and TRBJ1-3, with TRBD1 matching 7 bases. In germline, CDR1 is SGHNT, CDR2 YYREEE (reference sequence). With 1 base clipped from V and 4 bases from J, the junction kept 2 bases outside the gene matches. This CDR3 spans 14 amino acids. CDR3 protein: CASSLSRGGNTIYF. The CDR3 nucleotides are TGTGCCAGCAGCTTGTCCAGGGGGGGAAACACCATATATTTT.